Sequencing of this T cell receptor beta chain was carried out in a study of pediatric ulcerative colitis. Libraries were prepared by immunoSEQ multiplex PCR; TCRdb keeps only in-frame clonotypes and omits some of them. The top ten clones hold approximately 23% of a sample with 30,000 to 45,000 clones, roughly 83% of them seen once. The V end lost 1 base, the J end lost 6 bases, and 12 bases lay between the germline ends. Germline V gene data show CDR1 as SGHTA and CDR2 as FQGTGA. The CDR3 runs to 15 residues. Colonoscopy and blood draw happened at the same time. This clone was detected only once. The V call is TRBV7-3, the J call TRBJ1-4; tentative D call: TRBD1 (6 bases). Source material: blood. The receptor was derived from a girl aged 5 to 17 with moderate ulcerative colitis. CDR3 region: CASSLRGRSDEKLFF. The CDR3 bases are TGTGCCAGCAGCTTAAGGGGGCGATCGGATGAAAAACTGTTTTTT.